The next 16 T cell receptor beta chains were all read from a single sample in a study of T cell repertoires in cytomegalovirus infection. TCRdb called the reads again in MiXCR, with one record for every CDR3 protein. This sample carries about 600,000 distinct CDR3 sequences, less than 25% of them seen once, and the ten largest clones take approximately 8.2%. The specimen was CD8+ T cells from PBMCs. The origin of the receptors is a human donor in good health (CMV status not recorded). Some clones in this sample may be carry-over from other donors' samples.

This chain joins TRBV20-1 and TRBJ1-3; a possible D gene is TRBD1 (5 bases). CDR3 size: 17 residues. V was clipped by 5 bases and J by 2 bases, with 22 bases between them. The germline CDR1 and CDR2 sequences are DFQATT and SNEGSKA (reference sequence). The CDR3 loop reads CSAALLSTERPGNTIYF. The DNA of the CDR3 is TGCAGTGCTGCATTACTCTCGACAGAGCGCCCTGGAAACACCATATATTTT.

The chain has TRBV7-9 and TRBJ2-7; D gene ambiguous. Germline-derived CDR1 and CDR2 are SEHNR and FQNEAQ (reference sequence). The CDR3 extends over 13 amino acids. V shed 1 base and J shed 3 bases, with 7 bases lying between them. CDR3 in DNA: TGTGCCAGCAGCTTAGGGGCAGTCTACGAGCAGTACGTC. This codes for CASSLGAVYEQYV.

This clonotype was counted only a few times. The chain couples TRBV7-3 to TRBJ1-2, with a weak D call TRBD1 (5 bases). Per the germline V gene, CDR1 is SGHTA and CDR2 is FQGTGA. This CDR3 region has 16 residues. Between the trimmed V and J ends, which lost 5 bases and 4 bases, there was a span of 20 bases. CDR3 nucleotide sequence: TGTGCCAGCAGCCCACATGCGACCGCGAGGGGCTATGGCTACACCTTC. It specifies CASSPHATARGYGYTF.

This clonotype was found many times. The CDR3 DNA follows: TGTGCCAGCAGCTTAGCGGGAGGCGGCCATGAGCAGTTCTTC. Encoded protein: CASSLAGGGHEQFF. The rearrangement links TRBV7-6 to TRBJ2-1, with D possibly TRBD2 on 6 matching bases. Trimming left V 0 bases short and J 8 bases short, with 11 bases between. The CDR3 has 14 residues. Germline V CDR1 and CDR2: SGHVS, FNYEAQ.

This chain joins TRBV10-3 and TRBJ1-1; D uncertain. V was pared by 1 base and J by 3 bases, with 6 bases between. This CDR3 region has 13 residues. Germline CDR1 reads ENHRY; CDR2 reads SYGVKD. DNA for the CDR3: TGTGCCATCAGTGAGTTGGGATACACTGAAGCTTTCTTT. The encoded protein is CAISELGYTEAFF.

The chain employs TRBV29-1 and TRBJ2-1; TRBD1 agrees at 8 bases. The V and J ends lost 4 bases and 9 bases, in that order; junction bases with no gene match: 2. Germline CDR1 SQVTM, CDR2 ANQGSEA. This CDR3 is built from 11 residues. CDR3 in amino acids: CSVGTGSEQFF. The CDR3 DNA follows: TGCAGCGTTGGGACAGGGAGTGAGCAGTTCTTC.

This clonotype was counted at least ten times. This chain connects TRBV7-6 to TRBJ2-5; D is uncertain. Deletions cut 4 bases from V and 2 bases from J, with 2 bases between. Germline V gene data show CDR1 as SGHVS and CDR2 as FNYEAQ. This CDR3 is 11 amino acids long. The CDR3 DNA reads as TGTGCCAGCAGCTGGCAAGAGACCCAGTACTTC. It translates to CASSWQETQYF.

This rearrangement joins TRBV20-1 to TRBJ2-1, with D possibly matching TRBD2 (5 bases). Germline loops: CDR1 DFQATT, CDR2 SNEGSKA (reference sequence). The V gene lost 4 bases and the J gene lost 7 bases, with 23 bases spanning the gap. The length of the CDR3 is 16 residues. In DNA, the CDR3 is TGCAGTGCTATTGGATCGACCCTCTCGAGAGGGAATGAGCAGTTCTTC. Translating it yields CSAIGSTLSRGNEQFF.

This rearrangement joins TRBV5-1 to TRBJ2-3; 9 nucleotides line up with TRBD1. CDR3 size: 17 residues. The trim removed 3 bases at V and 2 bases at J, leaving 10 bases unmatched. CDR1 and CDR2 (germline): SGHRS, YFSETQ. The CDR3 DNA is TGCGCCAGCAGCTGGACAGGGGCCGCCTGGTCCACAGATACGCAGTATTTT. Translating it yields CASSWTGAAWSTDTQYF. Supplemented by reference TRBV5-1 and TRBJ2-3, the full variable domain reads KAGVTQTPRYLIKTRGQQVTLSCSPISGHRSVSWYQQTPGQGLQFLFEYFSETQRNKGNFPGRFSGRQFSNSRSEMNVSTLELGDSALYLCASSWTGAAWSTDTQYFGPGTRLTVL.

This clonotype was seen repeatedly, ten times or more. The genes are TRBV7-9 and TRBJ1-2; 7 bases map to TRBD1. J lost 8 bases, V lost 3 bases, and 15 bases had no gene match. Germline CDR1 SEHNR, CDR2 FQNEAQ (reference sequence). This CDR3 has 16 amino acids. The CDR3 region has the DNA TGTGCCAGCAGCTTCATGTTGACAGGGCCTCTTGGGGGCTACACCTTC. This encodes CASSFMLTGPLGGYTF.

This clonotype was seen repeatedly, ten times or more. V gene TRBV7-6 combines with J gene TRBJ2-1; D gene unclear. Trimming removed 1 base from V and 0 bases from J, with 16 bases in between. The germline V gene has CDR1 SGHVS and CDR2 FNYEAQ. The CDR3 extends over 18 amino acids. The CDR3 DNA reads as TGTGCCAGCAGCTTAGTTCGAACGGGTTCCCTCTCCTACAATGAGCAGTTCTTC. Its protein is CASSLVRTGSLSYNEQFF.

The genes are TRBV6-5 and TRBJ2-5; D is unresolved. The germline CDR1 and CDR2 sequences are MNHEY and SVGAGI. V was clipped by 2 bases and J by 0 bases, with 4 bases between them. The CDR3 has 13 residues. The CDR3 is CASSYEYQETQYF. The DNA for the CDR3 is TGTGCCAGCAGTTACGAATACCAAGAGACCCAGTACTTC.

In regard to this clonotype: A read error is likely, as this CDR3 ends without the conserved phenylalanine or tryptophan. The gene calls are TRBV20-1 and TRBJ1-5; D is unclear. In germline, CDR1 is DFQATT, CDR2 SNEGSKA (reference sequence). V was trimmed by 5 bases and J by 7 bases, leaving 15 bases between them. This CDR3 region has 13 residues. This CDR3 reads CSAPIPQEQPQHY. CDR3 in DNA: TGCAGTGCTCCCATCCCCCAAGAACAGCCCCAGCATTAT.

The chain uses TRBV28 and TRBJ2-5; 10 bases align to TRBD2. Germline assignment: CDR1 MDHEN and CDR2 SYDVKM. The V segment lost 6 bases and the J segment 2 bases; nucleotides outside the gene matches: 9. The CDR3 covers 16 residues. Written as DNA, the CDR3 is TGTGCCAGCAGCCCAGTAGGACTAGCGGCTCAAGAGACCCAGTACTTC. It is translated as CASSPVGLAAQETQYF. The variable domain in full, completed from reference TRBV28 and TRBJ2-5, reads DVKVTQSSRYLVKRTGEKVFLECVQDMDHENMFWYRQDPGLGLRLIYFSYDVKMKEKGDIPEGYSVSREKKERFSLILESASTNQTSMYLCASSPVGLAAQETQYFGPGTRLLVL.

The chain is built from TRBV7-3 and TRBJ2-3, with a weak D call TRBD2 (5 bases). This CDR3 contains 15 residues. V was trimmed by 4 bases and J by 3 bases, leaving 14 bases between them. Germline values: CDR1 SGHTA, CDR2 FQGTGA. In DNA, the CDR3 is TGTGCCAGCAGCTCTACGGGGTCACAAACAGATACGCAGTATTTT. Translated: CASSSTGSQTDTQYF.

There are many counts of this clonotype. V gene TRBV7-2 combines with J gene TRBJ2-3; D uncertain. The CDR3 has 13 amino acids. Germline CDR1 reads SGHTA; CDR2 reads FQGNSA. With 1 base removed from V and 1 base from J, the gap between germline ends came to 3 bases. The CDR3 nucleotides read TGTGCCAGCAGCTTAGAGGGCACAGATACGCAGTATTTT. This sequence encodes CASSLEGTDTQYF.